This passage covers 28 T cell receptor beta chains from one sample sequenced in a study of neurological immune-mediated disorders. Using its own MiXCR run on the 5' RACE reads, TCRdb lists one record per CDR3 protein. The data contain about 50,000 distinct CDR3 sequences, 16% of them singletons. Sequencing was done on a sample of PBMCs. The receptors originated from a man in his sixties in good health.

This clonotype was observed many times. The rearrangement joins TRBV7-2 to TRBJ1-1, with D hard to call. Germline V lookup: CDR1 SGHTA, CDR2 FQGNSA. The CDR3 contains 12 residues. Trimming shortened V by 3 bases and J by 7 bases, and 9 bases separated the two germline ends. The CDR3 here is CASSFSRGEAFF. The CDR3 DNA reads as TGTGCCAGCAGCTTCTCGAGAGGTGAAGCTTTCTTT.

This clonotype has at least ten counts. The chain couples TRBV6-2 or TRBV6-3 to TRBJ2-7; possibly TRBD1 or TRBD2 for D (5 bases each). CDR3 length equals 15 residues. CDR1 is MNHEY and CDR2 is SVGEGT in the germline V gene. With 6 bases removed from V and 6 bases from J, the gap between germline ends came to 21 bases. The CDR3 sequence is CASSLQDLPPAEQYF. CDR3 coding DNA: TGTGCCAGCAGCCTACAGGACTTGCCTCCAGCCGAGCAGTACTTC.

The table lists this clonotype with many counts. The chain links TRBV6-6 to TRBJ1-1, with D possibly TRBD1 on 5 matching bases. V was shortened by 0 bases and J by 4 bases, with 18 bases between the two germline ends. The CDR3 loop spans 17 amino acids. CDR1 and CDR2 (germline): MNHNY, SVGAGI (reference sequence). CDR3 sequence reads: CASSYSGGAARGTEAFF. The CDR3 nucleotides are TGTGCCAGCAGTTACTCGGGAGGTGCAGCGAGGGGCACTGAAGCTTTCTTT.

In regard to this clonotype: This may arise from a read error, as a much more abundant clone is one base away. This rearrangement joins TRBV29-1 to TRBJ1-5; D perhaps matches TRBD1 (6 bases). Germline V lookup: CDR1 SQVTM, CDR2 ANQGSEA. The CDR3 totals 13 residues. V was shortened by 7 bases and J by 2 bases, with 12 bases between the two germline ends. The CDR3 DNA is TGCAGCGCCGGACAGACTGGCAATCAGCCCCAGCATTTT. The encoded protein is CSAGQTGNQPQHF.

This clonotype showed up many times. V is TRBV12-3 or TRBV12-4 and J is TRBJ2-1; D gene unclear. The CDR3 covers 14 residues. The V end was cut by 3 bases, the J end by 2 bases, with 8 bases between. In nucleotides, the CDR3 is TGTGCCAGCAGTTTTCGCTGGACCTACAATGAGCAGTTCTTC. This codes for CASSFRWTYNEQFF.

This clonotype was seen repeatedly, ten times or more. The chain employs TRBV7-2 and TRBJ2-2; D is possibly TRBD1 or TRBD2 (5 bases each). The CDR3 runs to 13 residues. V gave up 1 base and J gave up 5 bases, with 5 bases separating them. The germline V gene has CDR1 SGHTA and CDR2 FQGNSA. The CDR3 sequence: CASSLGGTGELFF. CDR3 nucleotides: TGTGCCAGCAGCTTAGGGGGGACCGGGGAGCTGTTTTTT.

This clonotype was seen many times. J is TRBJ1-2 and V is TRBV7-9; D may be TRBD1 (5 bases). Per germline, CDR1 SEHNR and CDR2 FQNEAQ (reference sequence). The CDR3 is made up of 12 amino acids. V dropped 5 bases and J dropped 8 bases, with 12 bases sitting between them. The CDR3 loop reads CASSDQGWGYTF. The CDR3 DNA reads TGTGCCAGCAGCGATCAGGGTTGGGGCTACACCTTC.

This clonotype was seen only a few times. The genes are TRBV7-2 and TRBJ2-1, with D unclear. CDR1 and CDR2 from the germline V gene are SGHTA and FQGNSA. This CDR3 has 14 amino acids. V lost 1 base, J lost 0 bases, and 4 bases lay in between. CDR3 in amino acids: CASSLVDSYNEQFF. CDR3 sequence (DNA): TGTGCCAGCAGCTTAGTAGACTCCTACAATGAGCAGTTCTTC.

This clonotype was detected many times. CDR3 in DNA: TGTGCCAGCAGTGAATGGGCTAGCGGAGGGGTTTTCTCCTACGAGCAGTACTTC. Amino acid sequence: CASSEWASGGVFSYEQYF. The chain is built from TRBV6-1 and TRBJ2-7, with 7 positions matching TRBD2. This CDR3 has 18 amino acids. With 2 bases clipped from V and 0 bases from J, the junction kept 13 bases outside the gene matches. Germline lookup yields CDR1 MNHNS and CDR2 SASEGT.

This clonotype was seen repeatedly, ten times or more. The rearrangement joins TRBV28 to TRBJ2-7, with 7 nucleotides matching TRBD2. CDR3 length equals 14 residues. V shed 6 bases, J shed 7 bases, and the junction held 12 bases outside the gene matches. The germline gives CDR1 MDHEN, CDR2 SYDVKM. CDR3 region: CASSSIGGRGEQYF. The CDR3 DNA reads as TGTGCCAGCAGCTCGATCGGCGGGAGAGGGGAGCAGTACTTC.

This clonotype was counted ten times or more. This chain links TRBV28 with TRBJ2-1, with D possibly matching TRBD1 (5 bases). The V end lost 2 bases, the J end lost 5 bases, and 10 bases lay between the germline ends. The CDR3 is 14 amino acids. Germline values: CDR1 MDHEN, CDR2 SYDVKM. CDR3 amino acids: CASSLMTRDNEQFF. The CDR3 DNA reads TGTGCCAGCAGTTTAATGACCAGGGACAATGAGCAGTTCTTC.

This clonotype was seen at least ten times. The chain employs TRBV3-1 and TRBJ2-5; D is undetermined. The V and J ends lost 4 bases and 2 bases respectively, with 11 bases between them. Germline CDR1 reads LGHDT; CDR2 reads YNNKEL (reference sequence). The CDR3 runs 14 residues. In DNA form, the CDR3 reads TGTGCCAGCAGCCGCACGTGGGTACAAGAGACCCAGTACTTC. Its protein is CASSRTWVQETQYF.

In its sample, this clonotype was seen many times. The genes are TRBV7-2 and TRBJ2-7; D unclear. V lost 5 bases and J lost 2, with 10 bases in between. The germline V gene encodes CDR1 SGHTA and CDR2 FQGNSA. The CDR3 is made up of 13 amino acids. DNA for the CDR3: TGTGCCAGCAGCCGTGAGGTGGCCTACGAGCAGTACTTC. Translating it yields CASSREVAYEQYF.

This clonotype occurred many times. The chain combines TRBV27 with TRBJ1-5; TRBD1 aligns across 9 bases. The CDR3 has 16 amino acids. Trimming at V came to 10 bases and at J to 1 base, leaving 11 bases not matched to a gene. Germline loops: CDR1 MNHEY, CDR2 SMNVEV (reference sequence). This CDR3 reads CATVKQDRGSNQPQHF. CDR3 nucleotides: TGTGCCACCGTAAAACAGGACAGGGGAAGCAATCAGCCCCAGCATTTT.

This clonotype was recorded at least ten times. This chain connects TRBV20-1 to TRBJ2-5; 8 nucleotides line up with TRBD1. Germline CDR1 DFQATT, CDR2 SNEGSKA (reference sequence). After removal of 6 bases from V and 1 base from J, the junction contained 4 bases not matched to a gene. The CDR3 has 13 amino acids. DNA of the CDR3: TGCAGTGCCCCTGGACAGGGCCAAGAGACCCAGTACTTC. Its protein is CSAPGQGQETQYF.

There are many counts of this clonotype. The rearrangement uses TRBV20-1 and TRBJ1-2; D uncertain. The CDR3 has 13 residues. Trimming stripped 0 bases from V and 4 bases from J, with 9 bases between. Germline lookup yields CDR1 DFQATT and CDR2 SNEGSKA (reference sequence). CDR3 nucleotide sequence: TGCAGTGCTAGAGAAGGATACAGCTATGGCTACACCTTC. This sequence encodes CSAREGYSYGYTF.

This clonotype was recorded at least ten times. This chain links TRBV9 with TRBJ2-2; no firm D call. There are 12 residues in the CDR3. V was trimmed by 5 bases and J by 7 bases, leaving 9 bases between them. Germline V lookup: CDR1 SGDLS, CDR2 YYNGEE. The DNA for the CDR3 is TGTGCCAGCAGAAGGTACGGCGGGGAGCTGTTTTTT. Translating gives CASRRYGGELFF.

A note on this clonotype: A read error may be the cause here, since a much bigger clone is one base away. For the CDR3, the DNA is TGTGCCAGCAGCCGGACATGGAAGAACACCGGGGAGCTGTTTTTT. It is translated as CASSRTWKNTGELFF. The rearrangement uses TRBV14 and TRBJ2-2, with a possible D match to TRBD1 (5 bases). V dropped 4 bases and J dropped 1 base, with 10 bases sitting between them. The germline CDR1 and CDR2 sequences are SGHDN and FVKESK. The CDR3 runs 15 residues.

This clonotype was seen repeatedly, ten times or more. The chain uses TRBV29-1 and TRBJ2-1; possible D gene TRBD2, 6 bases. The V gene's germline CDR1 is SQVTM and CDR2 ANQGSEA. V was pared by 7 bases and J by 3 bases, with 10 bases between. The CDR3 totals 12 residues. This chain's CDR3 is CSGGLGYNEQFF. The CDR3 nucleotides are TGCAGCGGGGGACTGGGCTACAATGAGCAGTTCTTC.

Judged by abundance, this clonotype is medium-sized. The chain links TRBV29-1 to TRBJ2-1; D is unclear. This CDR3 comprises 15 residues. V lost 4 bases and J 0 bases, leaving 13 bases between the germline ends. Germline values: CDR1 SQVTM, CDR2 ANQGSEA. For the CDR3, the DNA is TGCAGCGTTGGGGATCCGACTGTCTCCTACAATGAGCAGTTCTTC. Translating gives CSVGDPTVSYNEQFF.

Points on this clonotype: With a much larger clone just one base away, this may be a read error. The chain employs TRBV29-1 and TRBJ2-7; TRBD1 or TRBD2 may be the D gene (5 bases each). V was trimmed by 8 bases and J by 1 base, leaving 15 bases between them. This CDR3 comprises 13 residues. The V gene's germline CDR1 is SQVTM and CDR2 ANQGSEA. CDR3 DNA: TGCAGCCCGAACAGGAGGCCTTCCTACGAGCAGTACTTC. Translated: CSPNRRPSYEQYF.

This clonotype was observed at least ten times. The chain employs TRBV20-1 and TRBJ2-1; weak D call: TRBD1 (5 bases). The CDR3 sequence is 12 residues long. Germline CDR1 is DFQATT and CDR2 is SNEGSKA (reference sequence). V was cut by 5 bases and J by 7 bases, with 12 bases left in between. The CDR3 is CSAQGVGNEQFF. The CDR3 DNA sequence: TGCAGTGCTCAAGGGGTAGGGAATGAGCAGTTCTTC.

This clonotype was seen repeatedly, ten times or more. V is TRBV12-3 or TRBV12-4 and J is TRBJ1-4; D unclear. The V gene lost 6 bases and the J gene lost 7 bases, with 18 bases spanning the gap. The CDR3 contains 15 residues. The CDR3 bases are TGTGCCAGCAGCCTAAGGGCGGGAGGGCGTGAAAAACTGTTTTTT. Translated: CASSLRAGGREKLFF.

This clonotype was recorded at least ten times. V usage is TRBV20-1 and J usage is TRBJ2-3; 8 bases line up with TRBD2. CDR3 length: 14 residues. CDR1 DFQATT and CDR2 SNEGSKA come from the germline V gene (reference sequence). V shed 3 bases, J shed 8 bases, and the junction held 10 bases outside the gene matches. The CDR3 region is CSASREGGWGTQYF. CDR3 sequence (DNA): TGCAGTGCTAGTCGGGAGGGAGGATGGGGTACGCAGTATTTT.

This clonotype was counted many times. The chain joins TRBV6-5 to TRBJ1-1, with a possible D match to TRBD1 (6 bases). CDR3 length: 15 amino acids. CDR1 and CDR2 (germline): MNHEY, SVGAGI. Trimming shortened V by 7 bases and J by 7 bases, and 22 bases separated the two germline ends. The CDR3 spells CASTPGGASRLEAFF. The CDR3 DNA follows: TGTGCCAGCACCCCCGGGGGGGCCAGCCGGCTTGAAGCTTTCTTT.

This chain joins TRBV7-2 and TRBJ2-7; possibly TRBD2 for D (5 bases). This CDR3 region has 16 residues. CDR1 is SGHTA, CDR2 FQGNSA, per germline. Trimming took off 1 base at V and 2 bases at J, with 15 bases between the two ends. The CDR3 coding sequence is TGTACCAGCAGCTTAGGGGGTACTAGGAACCCCTACGAGCAGTACTTC. It is translated as CTSSLGGTRNPYEQYF.

As regards this clonotype: A much larger clone is a single base away; this may be a read error. The chain joins TRBV13 to TRBJ2-7; weak D call: TRBD2 (6 bases). From germline, CDR1 is PRHDT and CDR2 FYEKMQ (reference sequence). This CDR3 is built from 13 residues. The CDR3 nucleotides are TGTGCCAGCGGGGTAGCGGCCTCCTACGATCAGTACTTC. It encodes CASGVAASYDQYF.

There are many counts of this clonotype. This chain uses TRBV5-1 with TRBJ2-3; weak D call: TRBD2 (6 bases). Germline CDR1 SGHRS, CDR2 YFSETQ. V lost 4 bases and J lost 3, with 18 bases in between. The CDR3 extends over 16 amino acids. The CDR3 DNA reads as TGCGCCAGCAGCGCAGGGAGGAGGGGAAGGACAGATACGCAGTATTTT. Encoded protein: CASSAGRRGRTDTQYF. The full variable domain, with the rest looked up from reference TRBV5-1 and TRBJ2-3, is KAGVTQTPRYLIKTRGQQVTLSCSPISGHRSVSWYQQTPGQGLQFLFEYFSETQRNKGNFPGRFSGRQFSNSRSEMNVSTLELGDSALYLCASSAGRRGRTDTQYFGPGTRLTVL.